The next 3 T cell receptor beta chains were all read from a single sample in a study of blood T cell repertoires in COVID-19. Method: immunoSEQ multiplex PCR; TCRdb's copy keeps in-frame clones and lacks some. This table has approximately 250,000 clones, approximately 80% appearing once. Sequenced input: peripheral blood. These receptors all stem from a woman aged 55-70 years with active or convalescent COVID-19.

V usage is TRBV2 and J usage is TRBJ2-1, with D maybe TRBD1 (5 bases). With 6 bases removed from V and 5 bases from J, the gap between germline ends came to 14 bases. This CDR3 has 14 residues. CDR1 and CDR2 (germline): SNHLY, FYNNEI. Here the CDR3 reads CASRDDDRNNEQFF. As DNA, the CDR3 is TGTGCCAGCAGGGATGATGACAGAAACAATGAGCAGTTCTTC.

The chain has TRBV7-2 and TRBJ2-1; D gene unclear. V was cut by 7 bases and J by 4 bases, with 20 bases left in between. Germline V gives CDR1 SGHTA, CDR2 FQGNSA. The CDR3 has 16 residues. CDR3 sequence (DNA): TGTGCCAGCACCCCTAAGACCCTAAGCGTATACAATGAGCAGTTCTTC. Protein: CASTPKTLSVYNEQFF.

The J gene is TRBJ2-5, the V gene TRBV19, with D possibly being TRBD1 (6 bases). The CDR3 covers 13 residues. Germline-derived CDR1 and CDR2 are LNHDA and SQIVND (reference sequence). V was clipped by 4 bases and J by 5 bases, with 11 bases between them. The CDR3 region is CASSTTGLETQYF. The CDR3 bases are TGTGCCAGTAGTACCACAGGGTTGGAGACCCAGTACTTC.